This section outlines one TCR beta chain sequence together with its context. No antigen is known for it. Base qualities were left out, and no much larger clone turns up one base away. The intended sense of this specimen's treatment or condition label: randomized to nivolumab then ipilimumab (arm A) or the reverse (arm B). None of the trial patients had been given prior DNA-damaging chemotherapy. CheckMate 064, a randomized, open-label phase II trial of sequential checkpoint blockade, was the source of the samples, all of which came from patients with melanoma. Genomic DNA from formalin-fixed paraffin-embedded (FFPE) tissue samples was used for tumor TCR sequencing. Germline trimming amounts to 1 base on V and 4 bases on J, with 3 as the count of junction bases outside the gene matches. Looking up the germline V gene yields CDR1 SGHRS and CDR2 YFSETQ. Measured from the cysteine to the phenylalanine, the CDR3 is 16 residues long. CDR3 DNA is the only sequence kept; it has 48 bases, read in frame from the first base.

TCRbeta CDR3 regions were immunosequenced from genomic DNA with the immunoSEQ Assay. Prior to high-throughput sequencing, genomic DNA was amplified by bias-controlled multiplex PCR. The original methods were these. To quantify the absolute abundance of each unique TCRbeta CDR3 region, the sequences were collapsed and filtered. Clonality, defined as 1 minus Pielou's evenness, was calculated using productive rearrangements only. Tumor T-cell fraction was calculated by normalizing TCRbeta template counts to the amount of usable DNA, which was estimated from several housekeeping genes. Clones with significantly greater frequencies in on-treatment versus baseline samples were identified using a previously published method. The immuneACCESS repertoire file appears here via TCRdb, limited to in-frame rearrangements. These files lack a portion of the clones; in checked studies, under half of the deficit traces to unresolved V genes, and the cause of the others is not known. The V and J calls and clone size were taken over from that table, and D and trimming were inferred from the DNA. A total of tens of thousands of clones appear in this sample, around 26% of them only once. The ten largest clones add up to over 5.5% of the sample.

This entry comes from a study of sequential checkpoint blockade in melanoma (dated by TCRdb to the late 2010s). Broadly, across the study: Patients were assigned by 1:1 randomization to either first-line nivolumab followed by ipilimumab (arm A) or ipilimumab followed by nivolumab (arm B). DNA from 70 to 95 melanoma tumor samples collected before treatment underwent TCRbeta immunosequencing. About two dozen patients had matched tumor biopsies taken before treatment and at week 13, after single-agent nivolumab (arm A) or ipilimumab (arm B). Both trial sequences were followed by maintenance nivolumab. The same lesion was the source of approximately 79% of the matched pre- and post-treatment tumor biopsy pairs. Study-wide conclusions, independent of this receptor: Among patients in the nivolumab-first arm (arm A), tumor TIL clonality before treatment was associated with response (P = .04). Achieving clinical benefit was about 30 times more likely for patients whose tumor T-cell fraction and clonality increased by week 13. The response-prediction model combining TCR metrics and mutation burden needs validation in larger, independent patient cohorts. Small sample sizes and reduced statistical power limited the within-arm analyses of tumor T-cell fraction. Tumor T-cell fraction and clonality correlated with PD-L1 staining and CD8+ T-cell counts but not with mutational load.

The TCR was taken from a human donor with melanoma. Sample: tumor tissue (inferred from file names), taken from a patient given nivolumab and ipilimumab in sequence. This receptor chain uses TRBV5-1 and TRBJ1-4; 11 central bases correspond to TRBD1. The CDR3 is CASSLFGTGGNEKLFF. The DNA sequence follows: TGCGCCAGCAGCTTGTTCGGGACAGGGGGTAATGAAAAACTGTTTTTT. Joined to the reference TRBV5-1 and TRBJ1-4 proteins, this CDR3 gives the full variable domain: KAGVTQTPRYLIKTRGQQVTLSCSPISGHRSVSWYQQTPGQGLQFLFEYFSETQRNKGNFPGRFSGRQFSNSRSEMNVSTLELGDSALYLCASSLFGTGGNEKLFFGSGTQLSVL.